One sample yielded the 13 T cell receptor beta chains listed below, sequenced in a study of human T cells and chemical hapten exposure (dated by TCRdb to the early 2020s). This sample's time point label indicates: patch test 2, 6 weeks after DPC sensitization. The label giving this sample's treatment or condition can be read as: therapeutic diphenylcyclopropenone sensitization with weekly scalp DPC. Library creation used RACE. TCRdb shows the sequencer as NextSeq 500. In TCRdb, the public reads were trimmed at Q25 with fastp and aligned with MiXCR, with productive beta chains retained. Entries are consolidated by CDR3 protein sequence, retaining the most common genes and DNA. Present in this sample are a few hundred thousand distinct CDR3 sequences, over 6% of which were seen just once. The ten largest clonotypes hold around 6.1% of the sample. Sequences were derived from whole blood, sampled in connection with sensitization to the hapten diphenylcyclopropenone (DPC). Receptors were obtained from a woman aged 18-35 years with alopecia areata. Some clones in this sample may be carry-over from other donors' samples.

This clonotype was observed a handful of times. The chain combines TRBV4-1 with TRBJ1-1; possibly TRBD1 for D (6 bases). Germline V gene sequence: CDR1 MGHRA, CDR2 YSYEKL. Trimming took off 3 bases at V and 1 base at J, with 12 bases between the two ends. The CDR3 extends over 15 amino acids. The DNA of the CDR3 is TGCGCCAGCAGCCACCTAACAGGGAAGAACACTGAAGCTTTCTTT. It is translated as CASSHLTGKNTEAFF.

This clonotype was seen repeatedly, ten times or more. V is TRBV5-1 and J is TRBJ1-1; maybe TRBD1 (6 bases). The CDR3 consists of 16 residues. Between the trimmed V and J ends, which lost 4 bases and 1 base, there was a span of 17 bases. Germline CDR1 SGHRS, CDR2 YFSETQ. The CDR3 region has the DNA TGCGCCAGCAGCGTGGACAGAAGCCACCCGAACACTGAAGCTTTCTTT. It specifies CASSVDRSHPNTEAFF.

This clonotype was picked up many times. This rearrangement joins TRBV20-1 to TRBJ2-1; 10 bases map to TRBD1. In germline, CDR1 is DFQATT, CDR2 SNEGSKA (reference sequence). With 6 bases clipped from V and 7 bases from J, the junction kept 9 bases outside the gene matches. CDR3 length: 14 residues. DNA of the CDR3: TGCAGTGCAACCGGCCCGGACAGGGGGAATGAGCAGTTCTTC. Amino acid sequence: CSATGPDRGNEQFF.

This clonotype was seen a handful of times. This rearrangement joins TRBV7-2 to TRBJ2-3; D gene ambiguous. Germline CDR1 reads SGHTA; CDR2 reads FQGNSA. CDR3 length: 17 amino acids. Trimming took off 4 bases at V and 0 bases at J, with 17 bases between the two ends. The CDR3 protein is CASSWKLRSPSTDTQYF. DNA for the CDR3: TGTGCCAGCAGCTGGAAACTCCGATCACCTAGCACAGATACGCAGTATTTT.

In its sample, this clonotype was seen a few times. CDR3 sequence (DNA): TGTGCCACCAGTGATCCCGGACAGGGTGAAAAACTGTTTTTT. It translates to CATSDPGQGEKLFF. The rearrangement uses TRBV24-1 and TRBJ1-4; 8 bases map to TRBD1. V shed 3 bases and J 7 bases; nucleotides not matched to a gene: 3. Germline V gives CDR1 KGHDR, CDR2 SFDVKD. The CDR3 has 14 residues.

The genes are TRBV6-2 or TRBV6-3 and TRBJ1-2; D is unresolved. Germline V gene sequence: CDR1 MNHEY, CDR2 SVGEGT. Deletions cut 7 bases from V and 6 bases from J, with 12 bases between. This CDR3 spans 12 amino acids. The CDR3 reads CASTYAGDGYTF. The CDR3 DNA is TGTGCCAGCACCTACGCCGGGGATGGCTACACCTTC.

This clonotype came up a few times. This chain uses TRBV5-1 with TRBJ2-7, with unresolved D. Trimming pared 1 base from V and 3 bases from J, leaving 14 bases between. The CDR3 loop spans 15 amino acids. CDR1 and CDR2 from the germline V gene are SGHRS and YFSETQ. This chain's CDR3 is CASSLFRGPRYEQYF. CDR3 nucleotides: TGCGCCAGCAGCTTGTTTCGTGGGCCGCGCTACGAGCAGTACTTC. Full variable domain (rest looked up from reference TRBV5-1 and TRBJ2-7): KAGVTQTPRYLIKTRGQQVTLSCSPISGHRSVSWYQQTPGQGLQFLFEYFSETQRNKGNFPGRFSGRQFSNSRSEMNVSTLELGDSALYLCASSLFRGPRYEQYFGPGTRLTVT.

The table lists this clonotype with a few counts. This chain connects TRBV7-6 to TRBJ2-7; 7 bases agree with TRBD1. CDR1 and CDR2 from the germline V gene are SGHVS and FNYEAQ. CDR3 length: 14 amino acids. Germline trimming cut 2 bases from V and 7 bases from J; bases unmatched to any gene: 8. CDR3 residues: CASSLRTGVGEQYF. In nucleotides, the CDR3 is TGTGCCAGCAGCTTAAGGACAGGAGTTGGGGAGCAGTACTTC.

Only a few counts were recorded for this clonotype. CDR3 region: CASSPGQISGNTIYF. The CDR3 DNA follows: TGTGCCAGCAGTCCGGGACAGATCTCTGGAAACACCATATATTTT. This chain links TRBV28 with TRBJ1-3, with 7 bases fitting TRBD1. Germline CDR1 is MDHEN and CDR2 is SYDVKM. J gave up 0 bases and V 5 bases, and 4 bases lay outside the gene matches. This CDR3 spans 15 amino acids.

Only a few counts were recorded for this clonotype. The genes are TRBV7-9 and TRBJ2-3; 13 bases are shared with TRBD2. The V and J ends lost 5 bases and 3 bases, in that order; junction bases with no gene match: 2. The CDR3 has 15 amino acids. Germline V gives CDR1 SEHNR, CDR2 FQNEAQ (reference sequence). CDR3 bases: TGTGCCAGCAGCGGACTAGCGGGGGCAACAGATACGCAGTATTTT. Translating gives CASSGLAGATDTQYF.

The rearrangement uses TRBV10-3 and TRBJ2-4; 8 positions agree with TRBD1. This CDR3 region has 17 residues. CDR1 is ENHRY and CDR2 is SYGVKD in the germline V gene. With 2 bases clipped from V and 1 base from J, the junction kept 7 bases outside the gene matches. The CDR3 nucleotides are TGTGCCATCAGTGAGCCCTACAGGGGGGCGGCCAAAAACATTCAGTACTTC. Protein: CAISEPYRGAAKNIQYF.

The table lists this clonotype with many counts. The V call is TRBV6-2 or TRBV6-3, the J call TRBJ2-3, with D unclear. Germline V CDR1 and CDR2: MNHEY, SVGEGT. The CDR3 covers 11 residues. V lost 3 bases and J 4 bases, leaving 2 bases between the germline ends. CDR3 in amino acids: CASSYPDTQYF. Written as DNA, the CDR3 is TGTGCCAGCAGTTATCCAGATACGCAGTATTTT.

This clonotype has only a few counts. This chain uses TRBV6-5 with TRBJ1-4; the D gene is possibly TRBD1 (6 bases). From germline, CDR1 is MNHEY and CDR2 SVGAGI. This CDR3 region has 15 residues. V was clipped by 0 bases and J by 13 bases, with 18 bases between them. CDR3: CASSYSDRSFSGLFF. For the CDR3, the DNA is TGTGCCAGCAGTTACTCGGACAGAAGTTTTTCGGGACTGTTTTTT.